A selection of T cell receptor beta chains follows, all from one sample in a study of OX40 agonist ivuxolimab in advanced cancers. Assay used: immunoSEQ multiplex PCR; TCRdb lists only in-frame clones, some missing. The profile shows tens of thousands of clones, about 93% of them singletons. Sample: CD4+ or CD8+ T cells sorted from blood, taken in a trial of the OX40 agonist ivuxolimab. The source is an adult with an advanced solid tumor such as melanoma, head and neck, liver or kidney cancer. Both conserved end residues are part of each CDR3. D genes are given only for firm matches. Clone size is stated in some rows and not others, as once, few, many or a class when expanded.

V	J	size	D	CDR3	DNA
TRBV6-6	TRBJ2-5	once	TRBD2	CASTRREGQETQYF	TGTGCCAGCACGAGGCGGGAGGGCCAAGAGACCCAGTACTTC
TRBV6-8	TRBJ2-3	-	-	CASSSFSDTQYF	TGTGCCAGCAGTTCGTTCTCAGATACGCAGTATTTT
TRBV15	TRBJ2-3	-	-	CATSRDQVGRTQYF	TGTGCCACCAGCAGAGATCAAGTCGGTCGTACGCAGTATTTT
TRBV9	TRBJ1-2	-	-	CASSTSYGYTF	TGTGCCAGCAGCACTTCCTATGGCTACACCTTC
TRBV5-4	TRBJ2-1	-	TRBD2	CASSLEGTSGGYEQFF	TGTGCCAGCAGCTTGGAAGGGACTAGCGGGGGCTATGAGCAGTTCTTC
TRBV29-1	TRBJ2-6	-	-	CSVGEGGNVLTF	TGCAGCGTTGGAGAGGGAGGCAACGTCCTGACTTTC
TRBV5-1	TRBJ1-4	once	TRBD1	CASSSQGAGEKLFF	TGCGCCAGCAGCTCTCAGGGGGCAGGGGAAAAACTGTTTTTT
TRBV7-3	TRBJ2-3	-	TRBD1	CASSQGGQGDTQYF	TGTGCCAGCAGCCAAGGGGGCCAAGGCGATACGCAGTATTTT
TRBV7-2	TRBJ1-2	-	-	CASSLAREGTSGYTF	TGTGCCAGCAGCTTAGCAAGGGAGGGAACTAGTGGCTACACCTTC
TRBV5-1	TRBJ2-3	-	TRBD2	CASSLVGLSWTDTQYF	TGCGCCAGCAGCTTGGTGGGACTATCTTGGACAGATACGCAGTATTTT
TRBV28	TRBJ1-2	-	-	CASSTGSSTYGYTF	TGTGCCAGCAGTACAGGGAGCTCTACCTATGGCTACACCTTC
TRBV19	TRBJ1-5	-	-	CASSKQNQPQHF	TGTGCCAGTAGTAAACAGAATCAGCCCCAGCATTTT
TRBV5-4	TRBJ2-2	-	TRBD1	CASSSNRGRGGELFF	TGTGCCAGCAGCTCGAACAGGGGGCGCGGCGGGGAGCTGTTTTTT
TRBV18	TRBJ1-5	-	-	CASSLQQGQPQHF	TGTGCCAGCTCACTACAGCAGGGACAGCCCCAGCATTTT
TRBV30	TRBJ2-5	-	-	CAWSVLMQETQYF	TGTGCCTGGAGTGTACTTATGCAAGAGACCCAGTACTTC
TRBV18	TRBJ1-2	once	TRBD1	CASSPLGQVDGYTF	TGTGCCAGCTCACCGCTCGGACAGGTCGATGGCTACACCTTC
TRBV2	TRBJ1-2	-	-	CASSVETDYGYTF	TGTGCCAGCAGTGTCGAGACCGACTATGGCTACACCTTC
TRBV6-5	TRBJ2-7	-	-	CASSYKGRGTYEQYF	TGTGCCAGCAGTTACAAGGGCAGGGGCACCTACGAGCAGTACTTC
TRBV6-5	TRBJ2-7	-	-	CASSYSSQGTYEQYF	TGTGCCAGCAGTTACTCGAGCCAGGGTACCTACGAGCAGTACTTC
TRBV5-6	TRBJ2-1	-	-	CASSLESGYNEQFF	TGTGCCAGCAGCTTAGAGAGCGGGTACAATGAGCAGTTCTTC
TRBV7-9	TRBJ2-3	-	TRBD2	CASTFGGSGGLTDTQYF	TGTGCCAGCACCTTCGGGGGGAGCGGGGGCCTCACAGATACGCAGTATTTT
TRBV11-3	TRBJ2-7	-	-	CASSRLPSDEQYF	TGTGCCAGCAGCCGCCTCCCTAGCGACGAGCAGTACTTC
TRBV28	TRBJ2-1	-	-	CATERGSYNEQFF	TGTGCCACGGAACGGGGGTCCTACAATGAGCAGTTCTTC
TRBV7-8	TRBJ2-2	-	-	CASSPGGELFF	TGTGCCAGCAGCCCCGGCGGGGAGCTGTTTTTT
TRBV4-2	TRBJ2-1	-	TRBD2	CASSQDLTSGVHNEQFF	TGTGCCAGCAGCCAAGATCTAACTAGCGGGGTACACAATGAGCAGTTCTTC
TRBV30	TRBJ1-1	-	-	CAWSGETGNTEAFF	TGTGCCTGGAGCGGCGAGACAGGGAACACTGAAGCTTTCTTT
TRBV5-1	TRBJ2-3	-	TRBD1	CASSVTGATDTQYF	TGCGCCAGCAGTGTGACAGGGGCGACAGATACGCAGTATTTT
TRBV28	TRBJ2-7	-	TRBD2	CASKVAGIHEQYF	TGTGCCAGCAAAGTAGCGGGAATCCACGAGCAGTACTTC
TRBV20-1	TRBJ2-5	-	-	CSATLETQYF	TGCAGTGCTACACTAGAGACCCAGTACTTC
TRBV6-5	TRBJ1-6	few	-	CASRPTVHSPLHF	TGTGCCAGCAGGCCCACGGTCCATTCACCCCTCCACTTT
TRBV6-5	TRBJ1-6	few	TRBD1	CATGQGSTNSPLHF	TGTGCCACCGGACAGGGTTCGACGAATTCACCCCTCCACTTT
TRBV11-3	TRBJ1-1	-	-	CASIGTANTEAFF	TGTGCCAGCATTGGGACGGCGAACACTGAAGCTTTCTTT
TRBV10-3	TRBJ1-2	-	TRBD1	CAISNVDRGEYGYTF	TGTGCCATCAGCAATGTCGACAGGGGAGAATATGGCTACACCTTC
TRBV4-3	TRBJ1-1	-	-	CASSQALRAGGAEAFF	TGCGCCAGCAGCCAAGCTCTCCGGGCCGGTGGAGCTGAAGCTTTCTTT
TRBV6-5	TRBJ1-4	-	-	CASSLGFGGEKLFF	TGTGCCAGCAGTTTGGGATTTGGAGGTGAAAAACTGTTTTTT
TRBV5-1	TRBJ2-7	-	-	CASMVQYSSYEQYF	TGCGCCAGCATGGTCCAGTACAGCTCCTACGAGCAGTACTTC
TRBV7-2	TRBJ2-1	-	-	CASSLWGSSYNEQFF	TGTGCCAGCAGCCTGTGGGGGAGCTCCTACAATGAGCAGTTCTTC
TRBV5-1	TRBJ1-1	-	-	CASSLQERVEAFF	TGCGCCAGCAGCTTGCAGGAGCGCGTTGAAGCTTTCTTT
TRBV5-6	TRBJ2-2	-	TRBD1	CASSLHRDRGGTGELFF	TGTGCCAGCAGCTTGCACCGGGACAGGGGAGGAACCGGGGAGCTGTTTTTT
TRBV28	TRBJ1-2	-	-	CASSGVYGYTF	TGTGCCAGTAGTGGGGTCTATGGCTACACCTTC
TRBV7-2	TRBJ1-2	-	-	CASSPMAPNYGYTF	TGTGCCAGCAGCCCGATGGCCCCCAACTATGGCTACACCTTC
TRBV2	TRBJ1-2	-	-	CASSEPVVGGLGGYTF	TGTGCCAGCAGTGAGCCTGTAGTTGGGGGTCTGGGTGGCTACACCTTC